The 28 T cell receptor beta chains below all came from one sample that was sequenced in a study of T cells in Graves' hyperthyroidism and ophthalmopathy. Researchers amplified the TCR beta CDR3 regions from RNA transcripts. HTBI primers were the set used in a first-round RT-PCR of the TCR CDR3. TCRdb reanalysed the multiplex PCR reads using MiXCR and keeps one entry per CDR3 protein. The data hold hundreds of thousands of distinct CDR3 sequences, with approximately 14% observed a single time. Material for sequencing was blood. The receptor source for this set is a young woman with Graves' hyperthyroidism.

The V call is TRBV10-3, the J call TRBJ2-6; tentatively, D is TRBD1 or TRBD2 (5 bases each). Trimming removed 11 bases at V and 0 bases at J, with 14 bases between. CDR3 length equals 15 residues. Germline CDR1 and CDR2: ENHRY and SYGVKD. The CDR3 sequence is CALGTESSGANVLTF. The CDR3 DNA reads TGTGCCTTAGGGACGGAAAGCTCTGGGGCCAACGTCCTGACTTTC.

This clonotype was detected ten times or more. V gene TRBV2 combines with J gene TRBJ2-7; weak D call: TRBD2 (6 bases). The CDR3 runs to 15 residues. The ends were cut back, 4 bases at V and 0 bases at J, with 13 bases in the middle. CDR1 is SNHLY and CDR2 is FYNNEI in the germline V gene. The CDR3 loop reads CASSGQATSSYEQYF. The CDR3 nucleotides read TGTGCCAGCAGTGGGCAAGCGACTAGCTCCTACGAGCAGTACTTC.

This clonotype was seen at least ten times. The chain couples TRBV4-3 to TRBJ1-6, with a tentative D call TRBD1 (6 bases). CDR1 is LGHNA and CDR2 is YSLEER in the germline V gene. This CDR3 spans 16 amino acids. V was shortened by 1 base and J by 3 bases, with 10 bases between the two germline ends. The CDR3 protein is CASSQARTDYNSPLHF. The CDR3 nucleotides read TGCGCCAGCAGCCAAGCTCGGACAGACTATAATTCACCCCTCCACTTT.

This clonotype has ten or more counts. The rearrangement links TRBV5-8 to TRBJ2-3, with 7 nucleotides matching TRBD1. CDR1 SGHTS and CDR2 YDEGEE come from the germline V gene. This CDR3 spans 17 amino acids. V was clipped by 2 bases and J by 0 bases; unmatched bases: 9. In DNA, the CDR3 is TGTGCCAGCAGCTTTGACCCGGACAGGAAAAGCACAGATACGCAGTATTTT. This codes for CASSFDPDRKSTDTQYF.

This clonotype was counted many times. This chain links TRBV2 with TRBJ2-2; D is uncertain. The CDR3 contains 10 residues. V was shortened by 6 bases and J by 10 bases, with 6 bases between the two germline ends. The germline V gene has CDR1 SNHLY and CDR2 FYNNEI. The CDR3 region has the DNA TGTGCCAGCAGCCGAACGGAGCTGTTTTTT. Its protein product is CASSRTELFF.

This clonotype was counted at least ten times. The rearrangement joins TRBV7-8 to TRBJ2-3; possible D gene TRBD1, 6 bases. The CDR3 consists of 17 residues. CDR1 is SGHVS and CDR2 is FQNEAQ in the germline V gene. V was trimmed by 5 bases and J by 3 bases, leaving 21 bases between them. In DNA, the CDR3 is TGTGCCAGCAGCCCCTTAGGCTACCCGCAGGGGACAGATACGCAGTATTTT. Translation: CASSPLGYPQGTDTQYF. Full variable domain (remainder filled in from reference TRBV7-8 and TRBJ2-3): GAGVSQSPRYKVAKRGQDVALRCDPISGHVSLFWYQQALGQGPEFLTYFQNEAQLDKSGLPSDRFFAERPEGSVSTLKIQRTQQEDSAVYLCASSPLGYPQGTDTQYFGPGTRLTVL.

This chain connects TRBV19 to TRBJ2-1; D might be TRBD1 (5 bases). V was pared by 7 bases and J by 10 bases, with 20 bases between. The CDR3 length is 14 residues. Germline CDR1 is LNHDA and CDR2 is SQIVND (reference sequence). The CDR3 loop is CASNSRPGPGEQFF. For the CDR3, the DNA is TGTGCCAGTAATTCACGCCCAGGCCCAGGGGAGCAGTTCTTC.

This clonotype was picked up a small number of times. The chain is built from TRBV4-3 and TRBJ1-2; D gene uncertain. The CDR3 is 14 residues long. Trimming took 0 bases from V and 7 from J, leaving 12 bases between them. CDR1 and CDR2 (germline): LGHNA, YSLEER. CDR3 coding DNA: TGCGCCAGCAGCCAAGACTTGTCCTTGGGTGGCTACACCTTC. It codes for CASSQDLSLGGYTF.

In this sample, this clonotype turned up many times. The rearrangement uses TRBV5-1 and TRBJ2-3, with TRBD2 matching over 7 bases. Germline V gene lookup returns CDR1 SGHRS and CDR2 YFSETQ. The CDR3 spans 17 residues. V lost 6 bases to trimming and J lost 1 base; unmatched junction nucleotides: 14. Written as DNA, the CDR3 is TGCGCCAGCACCAATCCTACTGGCGGGAGCGGCACAGATACGCAGTATTTT. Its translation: CASTNPTGGSGTDTQYF.

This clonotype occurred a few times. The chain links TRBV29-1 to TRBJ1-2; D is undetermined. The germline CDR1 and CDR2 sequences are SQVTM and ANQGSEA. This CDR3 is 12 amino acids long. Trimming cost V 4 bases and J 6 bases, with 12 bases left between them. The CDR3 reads CSVGKEFDGYTF. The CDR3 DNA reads TGCAGCGTTGGTAAGGAATTCGATGGCTACACCTTC.

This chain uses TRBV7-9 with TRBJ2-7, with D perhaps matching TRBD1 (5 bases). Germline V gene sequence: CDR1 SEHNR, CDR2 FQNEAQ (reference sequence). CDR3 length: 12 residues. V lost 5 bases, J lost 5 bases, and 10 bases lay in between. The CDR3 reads CASSQGFHEQYF. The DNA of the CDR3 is TGTGCCAGCAGCCAGGGCTTCCACGAGCAGTACTTC.

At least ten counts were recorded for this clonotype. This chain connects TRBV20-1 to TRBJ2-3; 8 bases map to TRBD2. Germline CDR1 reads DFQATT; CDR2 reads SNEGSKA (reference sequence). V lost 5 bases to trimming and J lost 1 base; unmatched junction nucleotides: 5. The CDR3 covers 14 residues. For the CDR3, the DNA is TGCAGTGCTGACGGGACTAGTGGCACAGATACGCAGTATTTT. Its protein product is CSADGTSGTDTQYF.

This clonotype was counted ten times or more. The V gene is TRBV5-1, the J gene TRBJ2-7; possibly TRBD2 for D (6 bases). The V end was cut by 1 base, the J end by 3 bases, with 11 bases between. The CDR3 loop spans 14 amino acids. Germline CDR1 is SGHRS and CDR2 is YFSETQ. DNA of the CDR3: TGCGCCAGCAGCTTGAGGGACTGGGACTACGAGCAGTACTTC. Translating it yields CASSLRDWDYEQYF. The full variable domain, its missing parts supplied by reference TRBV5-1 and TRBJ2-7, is KAGVTQTPRYLIKTRGQQVTLSCSPISGHRSVSWYQQTPGQGLQFLFEYFSETQRNKGNFPGRFSGRQFSNSRSEMNVSTLELGDSALYLCASSLRDWDYEQYFGPGTRLTVT.

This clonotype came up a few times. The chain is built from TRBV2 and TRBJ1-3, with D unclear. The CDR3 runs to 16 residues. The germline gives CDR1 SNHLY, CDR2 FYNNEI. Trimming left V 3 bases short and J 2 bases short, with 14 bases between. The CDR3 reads CASSDPGPETGNTIYF. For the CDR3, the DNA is TGTGCCAGCAGTGATCCCGGGCCCGAGACTGGAAACACCATATATTTT.

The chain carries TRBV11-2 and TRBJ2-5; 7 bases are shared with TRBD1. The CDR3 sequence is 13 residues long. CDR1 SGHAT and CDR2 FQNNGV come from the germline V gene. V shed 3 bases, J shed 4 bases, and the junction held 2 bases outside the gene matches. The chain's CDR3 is CASSFGTAETQYF. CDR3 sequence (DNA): TGTGCCAGCAGCTTTGGGACAGCAGAGACCCAGTACTTC.

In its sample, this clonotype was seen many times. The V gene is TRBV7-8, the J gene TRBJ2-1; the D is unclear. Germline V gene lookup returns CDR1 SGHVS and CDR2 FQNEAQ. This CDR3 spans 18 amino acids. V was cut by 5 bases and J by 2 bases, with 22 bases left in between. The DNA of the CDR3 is TGTGCCAGCAGCCCGATTCGGGCGGCGGTAAGGGCCTACAATGAGCAGTTCTTC. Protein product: CASSPIRAAVRAYNEQFF.

The CDR3 DNA reads TGTGCCAGTAAGGCGGGACAGGATTACTTGAACACTGAAGCTTTCTTT. As protein: CASKAGQDYLNTEAFF. V usage is TRBV19 and J usage is TRBJ1-1; the match to TRBD1 covers 8 bases. The CDR3 contains 16 residues. Germline V lookup: CDR1 LNHDA, CDR2 SQIVND (reference sequence). V was clipped by 7 bases and J by 0 bases; unmatched bases: 10.

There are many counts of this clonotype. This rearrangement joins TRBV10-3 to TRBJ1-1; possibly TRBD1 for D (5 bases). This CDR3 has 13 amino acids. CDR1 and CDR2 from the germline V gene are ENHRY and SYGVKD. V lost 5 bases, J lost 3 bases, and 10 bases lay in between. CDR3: CAISPGGDTEAFF. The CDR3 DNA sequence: TGTGCCATCAGTCCCGGGGGTGACACTGAAGCTTTCTTT.

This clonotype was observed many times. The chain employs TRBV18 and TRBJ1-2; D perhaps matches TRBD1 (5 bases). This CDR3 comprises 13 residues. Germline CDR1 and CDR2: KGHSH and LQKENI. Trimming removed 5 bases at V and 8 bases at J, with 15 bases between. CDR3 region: CASSTEGLFGYTF. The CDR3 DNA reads TGTGCCAGCTCAACAGAGGGGCTATTCGGCTACACCTTC.

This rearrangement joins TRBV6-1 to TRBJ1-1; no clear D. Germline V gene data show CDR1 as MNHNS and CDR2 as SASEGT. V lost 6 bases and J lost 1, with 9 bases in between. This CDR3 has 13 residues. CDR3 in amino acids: CASRPGSNTEAFF. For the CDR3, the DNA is TGTGCCAGCAGACCCGGGTCGAACACTGAAGCTTTCTTT.

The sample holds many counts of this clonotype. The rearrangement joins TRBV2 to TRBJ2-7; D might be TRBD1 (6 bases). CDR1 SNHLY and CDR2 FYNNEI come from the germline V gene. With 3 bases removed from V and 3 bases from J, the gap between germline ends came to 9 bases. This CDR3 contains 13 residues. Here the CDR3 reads CASSETGLYEQYF. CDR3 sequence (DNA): TGTGCCAGCAGTGAGACAGGCCTCTACGAGCAGTACTTC. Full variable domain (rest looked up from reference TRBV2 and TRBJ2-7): EPEVTQTPSHQVTQMGQEVILRCVPISNHLYFYWYRQILGQKVEFLVSFYNNEISEKSEIFDDQFSVERPDGSNFTLKIRSTKLEDSAMYFCASSETGLYEQYFGPGTRLTVT.

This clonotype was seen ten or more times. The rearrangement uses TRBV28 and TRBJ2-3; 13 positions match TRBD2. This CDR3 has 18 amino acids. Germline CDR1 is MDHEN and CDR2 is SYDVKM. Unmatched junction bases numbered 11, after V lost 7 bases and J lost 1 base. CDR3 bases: TGTGCCAGCACCGTTGGGGGGACTAGCGGGGTGCGCACAGATACGCAGTATTTT. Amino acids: CASTVGGTSGVRTDTQYF.

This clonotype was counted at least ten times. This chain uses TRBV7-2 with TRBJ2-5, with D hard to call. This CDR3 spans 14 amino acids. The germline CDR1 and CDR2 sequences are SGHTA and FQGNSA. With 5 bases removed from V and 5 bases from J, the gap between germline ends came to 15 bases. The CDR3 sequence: CASSVLPGRETQYF. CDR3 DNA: TGTGCCAGCAGCGTCCTCCCCGGTCGGGAGACCCAGTACTTC.

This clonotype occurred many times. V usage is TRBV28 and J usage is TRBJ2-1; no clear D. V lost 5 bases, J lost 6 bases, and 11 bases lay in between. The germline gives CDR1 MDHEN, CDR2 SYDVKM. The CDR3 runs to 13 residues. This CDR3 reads CASSIGPLNEQFF. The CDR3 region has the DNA TGTGCCAGCAGTATCGGGCCTCTCAATGAGCAGTTCTTC.

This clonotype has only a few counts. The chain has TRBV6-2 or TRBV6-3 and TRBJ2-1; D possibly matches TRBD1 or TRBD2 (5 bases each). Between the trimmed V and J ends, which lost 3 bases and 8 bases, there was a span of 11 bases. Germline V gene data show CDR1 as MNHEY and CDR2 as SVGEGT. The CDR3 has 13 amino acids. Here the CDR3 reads CASSYLGTHEQFF. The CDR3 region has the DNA TGTGCCAGCAGTTATTTGGGGACCCATGAGCAGTTCTTC.

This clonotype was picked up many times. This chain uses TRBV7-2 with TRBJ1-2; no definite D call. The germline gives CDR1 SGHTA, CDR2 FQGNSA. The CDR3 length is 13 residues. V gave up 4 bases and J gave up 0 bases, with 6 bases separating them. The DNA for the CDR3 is TGTGCCAGCAGCTCGGCTGCTAACTATGGCTACACCTTC. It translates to CASSSAANYGYTF.

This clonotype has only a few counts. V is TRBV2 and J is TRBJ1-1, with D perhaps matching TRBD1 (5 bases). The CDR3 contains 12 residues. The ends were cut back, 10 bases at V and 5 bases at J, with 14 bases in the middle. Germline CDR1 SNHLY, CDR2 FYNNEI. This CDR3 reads CAKTQGSTEAFF. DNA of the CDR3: TGTGCCAAAACCCAGGGAAGTACTGAAGCTTTCTTT. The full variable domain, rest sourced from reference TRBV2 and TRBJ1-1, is EPEVTQTPSHQVTQMGQEVILRCVPISNHLYFYWYRQILGQKVEFLVSFYNNEISEKSEIFDDQFSVERPDGSNFTLKIRSTKLEDSAMYFCAKTQGSTEAFFGQGTRLTVV.

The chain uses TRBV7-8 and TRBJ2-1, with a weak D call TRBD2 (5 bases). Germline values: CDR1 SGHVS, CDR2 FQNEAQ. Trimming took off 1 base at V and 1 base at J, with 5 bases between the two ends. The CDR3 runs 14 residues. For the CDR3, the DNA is TGTGCCAGCAGCTTAGGGACTTCCTACAATGAGCAGTTCTTC. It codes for CASSLGTSYNEQFF.